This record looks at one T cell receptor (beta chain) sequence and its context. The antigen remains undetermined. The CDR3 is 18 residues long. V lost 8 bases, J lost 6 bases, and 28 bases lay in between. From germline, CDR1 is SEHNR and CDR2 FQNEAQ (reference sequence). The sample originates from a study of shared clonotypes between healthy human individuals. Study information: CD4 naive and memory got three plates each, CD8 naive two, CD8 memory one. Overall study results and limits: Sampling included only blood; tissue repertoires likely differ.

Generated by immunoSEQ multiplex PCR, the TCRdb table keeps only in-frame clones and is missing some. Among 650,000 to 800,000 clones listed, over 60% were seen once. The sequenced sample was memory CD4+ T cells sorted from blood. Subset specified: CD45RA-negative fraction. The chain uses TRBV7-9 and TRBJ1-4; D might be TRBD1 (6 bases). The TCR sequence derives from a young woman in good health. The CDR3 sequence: CASSHWGAKGGRDEKLFF. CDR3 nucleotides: TGTGCCAGCTCCCACTGGGGGGCGAAGGGTGGGAGGGATGAAAAACTGTTTTTT. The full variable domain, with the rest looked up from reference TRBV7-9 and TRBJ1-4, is DTGVSQNPRHKITKRGQNVTFRCDPISEHNRLYWYRQTLGQGPEFLTYFQNEAQLEKSRLLSDRFSAERPKGSFSTLEIQRTEQGDSAMYLCASSHWGAKGGRDEKLFFGSGTQLSVL.